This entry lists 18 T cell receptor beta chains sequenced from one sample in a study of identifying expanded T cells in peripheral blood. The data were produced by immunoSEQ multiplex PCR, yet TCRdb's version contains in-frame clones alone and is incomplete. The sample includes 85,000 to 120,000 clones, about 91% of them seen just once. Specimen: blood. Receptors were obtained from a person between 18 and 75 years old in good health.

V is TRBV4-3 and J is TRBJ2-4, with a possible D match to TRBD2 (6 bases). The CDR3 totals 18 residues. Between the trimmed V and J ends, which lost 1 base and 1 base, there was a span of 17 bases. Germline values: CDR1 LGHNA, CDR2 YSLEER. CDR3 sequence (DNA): TGCGCCAGCAGCCAAGGCCCCCCGGGGGATAAGGCCAAAAACATTCAGTACTTC. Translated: CASSQGPPGDKAKNIQYF.

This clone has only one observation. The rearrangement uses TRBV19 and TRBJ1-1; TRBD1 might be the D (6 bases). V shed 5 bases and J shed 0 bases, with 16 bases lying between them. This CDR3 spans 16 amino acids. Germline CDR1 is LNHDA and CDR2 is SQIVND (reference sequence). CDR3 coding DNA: TGTGCCAGTAGTCCACAGGACAGCTCGATGAACACTGAAGCTTTCTTT. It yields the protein CASSPQDSSMNTEAFF.

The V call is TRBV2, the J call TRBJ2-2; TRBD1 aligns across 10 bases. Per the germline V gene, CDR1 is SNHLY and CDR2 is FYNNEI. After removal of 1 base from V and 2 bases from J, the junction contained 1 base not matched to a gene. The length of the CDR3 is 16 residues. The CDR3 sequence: CASSEGQGANTGELFF. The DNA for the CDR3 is TGTGCCAGCAGTGAAGGACAGGGGGCTAACACCGGGGAGCTGTTTTTT.

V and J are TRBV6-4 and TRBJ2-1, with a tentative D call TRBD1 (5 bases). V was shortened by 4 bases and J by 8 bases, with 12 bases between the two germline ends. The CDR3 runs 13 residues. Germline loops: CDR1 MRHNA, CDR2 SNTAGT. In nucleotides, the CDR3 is TGTGCCAGCAGTGTTAGGGGTCTCGATGAGCAGTTCTTC. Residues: CASSVRGLDEQFF.

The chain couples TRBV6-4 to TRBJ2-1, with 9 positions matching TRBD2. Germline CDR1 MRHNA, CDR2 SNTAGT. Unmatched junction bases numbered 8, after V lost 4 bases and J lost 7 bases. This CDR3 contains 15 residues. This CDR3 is CASSAETSGPNEQFF. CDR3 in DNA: TGTGCCAGCAGTGCTGAGACTAGCGGACCTAATGAGCAGTTCTTC.

CDR3 in DNA: TGCAGCAAATCGGTAGATAGCACAGATACGCAGTATTTT. Translating it yields CSKSVDSTDTQYF. This chain links TRBV29-1 with TRBJ2-3, with unresolved D. The V end lost 8 bases, the J end lost 0 bases, and 12 bases lay between the germline ends. The CDR3 has 13 amino acids. Germline V gene data show CDR1 as SQVTM and CDR2 as ANQGSEA.

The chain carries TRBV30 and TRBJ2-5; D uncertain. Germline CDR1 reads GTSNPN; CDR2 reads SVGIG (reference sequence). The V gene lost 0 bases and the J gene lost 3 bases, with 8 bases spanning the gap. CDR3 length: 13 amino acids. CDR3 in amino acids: CAWSVGRKETQYF. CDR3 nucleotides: TGTGCCTGGAGTGTAGGCAGAAAAGAGACCCAGTACTTC.

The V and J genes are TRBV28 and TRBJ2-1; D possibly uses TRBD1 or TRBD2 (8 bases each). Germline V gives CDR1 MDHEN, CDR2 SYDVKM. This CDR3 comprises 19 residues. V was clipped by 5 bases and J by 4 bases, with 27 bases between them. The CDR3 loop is CASSPTGTGTSGLYNEQFF. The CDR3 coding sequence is TGTGCCAGCAGTCCTACCGGGACAGGAACTAGCGGCCTATACAATGAGCAGTTCTTC.

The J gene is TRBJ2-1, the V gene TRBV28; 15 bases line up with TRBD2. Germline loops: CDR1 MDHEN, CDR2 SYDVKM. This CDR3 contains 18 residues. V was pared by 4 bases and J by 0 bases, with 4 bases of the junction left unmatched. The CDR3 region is CASSWTSGRAFSYNEQFF. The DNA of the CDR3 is TGTGCCAGCAGTTGGACTAGCGGGAGGGCCTTCTCCTACAATGAGCAGTTCTTC. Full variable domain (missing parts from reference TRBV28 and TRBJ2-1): DVKVTQSSRYLVKRTGEKVFLECVQDMDHENMFWYRQDPGLGLRLIYFSYDVKMKEKGDIPEGYSVSREKKERFSLILESASTNQTSMYLCASSWTSGRAFSYNEQFFGPGTRLTVL.

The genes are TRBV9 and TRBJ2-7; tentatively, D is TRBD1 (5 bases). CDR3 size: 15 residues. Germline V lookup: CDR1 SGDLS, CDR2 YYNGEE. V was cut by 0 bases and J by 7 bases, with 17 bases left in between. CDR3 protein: CASSVEQALLGEQYF. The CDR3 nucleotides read TGTGCCAGCAGCGTAGAACAGGCCCTTTTGGGTGAGCAGTACTTC.

The CDR3 region is CASIADRGSYEQYF. CDR3 DNA sequence: TGTGCCAGCATCGCAGACAGGGGATCCTACGAGCAGTACTTC. The V gene is TRBV2, the J gene TRBJ2-7; TRBD1 agrees at 8 bases. The CDR3 sequence is 14 residues long. The V and J ends lost 7 bases and 1 base, in that order; junction bases with no gene match: 6. From germline, CDR1 is SNHLY and CDR2 FYNNEI.

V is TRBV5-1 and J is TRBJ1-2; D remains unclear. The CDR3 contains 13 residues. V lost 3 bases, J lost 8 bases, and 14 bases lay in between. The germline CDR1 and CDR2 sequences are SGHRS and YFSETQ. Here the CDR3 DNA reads TGCGCCAGCAGCTCTAACTACATCGACGGCTACACCTTC. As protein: CASSSNYIDGYTF.

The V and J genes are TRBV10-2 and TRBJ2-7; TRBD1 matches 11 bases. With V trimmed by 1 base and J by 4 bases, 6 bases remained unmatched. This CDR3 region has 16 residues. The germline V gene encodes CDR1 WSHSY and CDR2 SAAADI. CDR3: CASSELGQGGKYEQYF. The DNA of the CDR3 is TGCGCCAGCAGTGAGTTGGGACAGGGGGGGAAGTACGAGCAGTACTTC.

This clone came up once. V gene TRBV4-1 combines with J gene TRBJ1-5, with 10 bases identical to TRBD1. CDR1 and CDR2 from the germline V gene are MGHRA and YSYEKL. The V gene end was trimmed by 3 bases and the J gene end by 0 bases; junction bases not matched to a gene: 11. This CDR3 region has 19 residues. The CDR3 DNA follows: TGCGCCAGCAGCCATGCCGGGACAGGGGATGGAATTAGCAATCAGCCCCAGCATTTT. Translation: CASSHAGTGDGISNQPQHF.

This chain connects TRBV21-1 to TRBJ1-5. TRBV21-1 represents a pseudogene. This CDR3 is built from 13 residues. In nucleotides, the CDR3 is TGTGCCAGCAGGGTGGTGGGGGATCAGCCCCAGCATTTT. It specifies CASRVVGDQPQHF.

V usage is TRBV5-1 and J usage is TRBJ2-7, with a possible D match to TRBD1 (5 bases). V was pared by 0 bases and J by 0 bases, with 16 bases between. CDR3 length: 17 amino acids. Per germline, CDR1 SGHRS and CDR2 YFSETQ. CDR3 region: CASSLASDITSSYEQYF. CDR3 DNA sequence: TGCGCCAGCAGCTTGGCCTCGGACATCACGAGCTCCTACGAGCAGTACTTC.

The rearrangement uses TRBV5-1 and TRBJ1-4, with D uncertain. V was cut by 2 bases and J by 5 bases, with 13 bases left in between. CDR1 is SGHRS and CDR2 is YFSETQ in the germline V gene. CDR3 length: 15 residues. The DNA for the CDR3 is TGCGCCAGCAGCTTAGGATCGGGGAAGAATGAAAAACTGTTTTTT. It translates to CASSLGSGKNEKLFF. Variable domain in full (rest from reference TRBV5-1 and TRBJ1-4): KAGVTQTPRYLIKTRGQQVTLSCSPISGHRSVSWYQQTPGQGLQFLFEYFSETQRNKGNFPGRFSGRQFSNSRSEMNVSTLELGDSALYLCASSLGSGKNEKLFFGSGTQLSVL.

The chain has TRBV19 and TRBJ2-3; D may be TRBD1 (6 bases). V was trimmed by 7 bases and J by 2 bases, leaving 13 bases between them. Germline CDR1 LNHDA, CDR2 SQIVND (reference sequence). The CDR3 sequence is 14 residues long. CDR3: CASNLGQYTDTQYF. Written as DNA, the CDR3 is TGTGCCAGTAACCTCGGACAGTACACAGATACGCAGTATTTT. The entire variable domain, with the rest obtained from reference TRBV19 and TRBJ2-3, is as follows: DGGITQSPKYLFRKEGQNVTLSCEQNLNHDAMYWYRQDPGQGLRLIYYSQIVNDFQKGDIAEGYSVSREKKESFPLTVTSAQKNPTAFYLCASNLGQYTDTQYFGPGTRLTVL.